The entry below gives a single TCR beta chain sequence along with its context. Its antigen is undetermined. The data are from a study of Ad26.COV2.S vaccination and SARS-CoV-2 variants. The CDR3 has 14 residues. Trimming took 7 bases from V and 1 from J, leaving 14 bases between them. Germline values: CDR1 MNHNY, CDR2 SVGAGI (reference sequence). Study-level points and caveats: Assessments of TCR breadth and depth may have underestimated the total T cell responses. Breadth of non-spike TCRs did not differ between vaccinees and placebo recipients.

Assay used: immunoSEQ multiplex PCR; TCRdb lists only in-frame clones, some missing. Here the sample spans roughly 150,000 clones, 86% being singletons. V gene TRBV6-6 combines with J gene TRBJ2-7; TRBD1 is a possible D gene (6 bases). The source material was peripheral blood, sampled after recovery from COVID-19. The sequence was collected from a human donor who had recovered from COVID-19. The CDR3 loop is CASILTGSSYEQYF. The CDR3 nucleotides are TGTGCCAGCATTTTGACAGGTTCTTCCTACGAGCAGTACTTC.